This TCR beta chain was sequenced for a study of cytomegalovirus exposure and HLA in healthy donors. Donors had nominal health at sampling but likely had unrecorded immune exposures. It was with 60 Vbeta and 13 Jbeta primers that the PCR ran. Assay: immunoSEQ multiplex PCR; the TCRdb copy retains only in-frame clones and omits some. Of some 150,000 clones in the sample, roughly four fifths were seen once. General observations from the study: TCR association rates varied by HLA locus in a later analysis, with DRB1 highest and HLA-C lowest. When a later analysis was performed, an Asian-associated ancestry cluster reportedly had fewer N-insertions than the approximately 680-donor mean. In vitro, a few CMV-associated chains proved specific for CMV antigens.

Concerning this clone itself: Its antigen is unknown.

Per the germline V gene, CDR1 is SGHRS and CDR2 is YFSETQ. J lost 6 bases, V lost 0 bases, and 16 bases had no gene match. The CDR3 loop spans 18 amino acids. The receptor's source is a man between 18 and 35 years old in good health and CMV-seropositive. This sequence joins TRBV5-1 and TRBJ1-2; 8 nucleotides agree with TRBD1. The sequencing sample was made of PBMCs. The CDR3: CASSLAGTGFFGWDGYTF. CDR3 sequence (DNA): TGCGCCAGCAGCTTGGCCGGGACAGGATTTTTTGGTTGGGATGGCTACACCTTC.